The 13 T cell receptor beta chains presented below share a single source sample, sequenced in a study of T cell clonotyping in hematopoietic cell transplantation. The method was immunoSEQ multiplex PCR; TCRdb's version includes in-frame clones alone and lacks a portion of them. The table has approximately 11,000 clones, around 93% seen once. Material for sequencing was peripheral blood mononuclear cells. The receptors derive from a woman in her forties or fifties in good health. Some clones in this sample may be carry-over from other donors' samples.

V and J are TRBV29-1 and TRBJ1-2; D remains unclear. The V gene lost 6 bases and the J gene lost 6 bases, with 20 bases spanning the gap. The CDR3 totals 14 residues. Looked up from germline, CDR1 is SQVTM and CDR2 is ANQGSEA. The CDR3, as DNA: TGCAGCGTCTCGAGTGGACGGAAATTAAATGGCTACACCTTC. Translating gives CSVSSGRKLNGYTF.

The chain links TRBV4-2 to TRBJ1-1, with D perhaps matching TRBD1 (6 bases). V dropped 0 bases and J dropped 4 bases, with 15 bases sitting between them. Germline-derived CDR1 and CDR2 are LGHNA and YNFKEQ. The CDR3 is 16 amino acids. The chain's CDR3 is CASSQDRQGMFTEAFF. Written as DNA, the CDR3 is TGTGCCAGCAGCCAAGATCGCCAGGGGATGTTCACTGAAGCTTTCTTT.

Written as DNA, the CDR3 is TGTGCCAGCAGTTTCCACACTCCCATGGGCTATGGCTACACCTTC. This encodes CASSFHTPMGYGYTF. This chain connects TRBV27 to TRBJ1-2; D not resolved. This CDR3 comprises 15 residues. V was pared by 3 bases and J by 4 bases, with 15 bases between. The germline V gene encodes CDR1 MNHEY and CDR2 SMNVEV (reference sequence).

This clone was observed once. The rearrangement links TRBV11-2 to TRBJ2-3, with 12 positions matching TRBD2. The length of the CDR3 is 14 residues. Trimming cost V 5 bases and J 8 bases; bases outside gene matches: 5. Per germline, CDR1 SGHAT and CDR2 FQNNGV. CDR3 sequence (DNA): TGTGCCAGCAGCCCACGACTAGCGGGGGTTACGCAGTATTTT. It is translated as CASSPRLAGVTQYF.

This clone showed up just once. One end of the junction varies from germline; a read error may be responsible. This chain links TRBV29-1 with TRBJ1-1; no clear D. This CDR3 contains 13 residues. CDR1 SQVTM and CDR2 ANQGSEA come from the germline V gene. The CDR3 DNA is TGCAGCGTCGAAGGACGGATGAACACTGAAGCTTTCTTT. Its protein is CSVEGRMNTEAFF. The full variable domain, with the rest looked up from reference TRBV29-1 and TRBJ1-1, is SAVISQKPSRDICQRGTSLTIQCQVDSQVTMMFWYRQQPGQSLTLIATANQGSEATYESGFVIDKFPISRPNLTFSTLTVSNMSPEDSSIYLCSVEGRMNTEAFFGQGTRLTVV.

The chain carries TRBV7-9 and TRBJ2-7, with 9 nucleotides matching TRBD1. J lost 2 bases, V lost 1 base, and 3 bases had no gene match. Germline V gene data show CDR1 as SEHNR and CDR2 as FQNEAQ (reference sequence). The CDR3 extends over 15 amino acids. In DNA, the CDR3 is TGTGCCAGCAGCTTAGGGGACAGGGTTACCTACGAGCAGTACTTC. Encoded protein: CASSLGDRVTYEQYF.

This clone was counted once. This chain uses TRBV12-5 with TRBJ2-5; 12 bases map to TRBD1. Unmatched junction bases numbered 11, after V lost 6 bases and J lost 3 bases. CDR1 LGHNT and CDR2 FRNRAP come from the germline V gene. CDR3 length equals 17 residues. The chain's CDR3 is CASGKGTGGKGEETQYF. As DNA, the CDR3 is TGTGCTAGTGGCAAGGGGACAGGGGGCAAGGGGGAAGAGACCCAGTACTTC.

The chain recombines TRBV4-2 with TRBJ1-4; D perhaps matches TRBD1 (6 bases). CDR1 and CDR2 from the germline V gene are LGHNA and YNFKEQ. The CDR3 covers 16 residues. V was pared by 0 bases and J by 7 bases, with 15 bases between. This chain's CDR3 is CASSQDRLGASEKLFF. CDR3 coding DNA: TGTGCCAGCAGCCAAGATAGATTGGGGGCCAGTGAAAAACTGTTTTTT.

CDR3 sequence (DNA): TGCGCCAGCAGCTTGGAGTACGAGCAGTACTTC. Translation: CASSLEYEQYF. This rearrangement joins TRBV5-1 to TRBJ2-7; D gene uncertain. Germline V gene data show CDR1 as SGHRS and CDR2 as YFSETQ. V lost 0 bases, J lost 4 bases, and 2 bases lay in between. This CDR3 region has 11 residues.

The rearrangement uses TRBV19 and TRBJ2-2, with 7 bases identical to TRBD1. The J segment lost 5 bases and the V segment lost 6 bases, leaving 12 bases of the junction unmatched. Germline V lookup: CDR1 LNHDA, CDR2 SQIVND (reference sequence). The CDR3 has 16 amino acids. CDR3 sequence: CASRKGRDSRTGELFF. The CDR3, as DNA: TGTGCCAGTAGAAAAGGACGGGACAGTAGAACCGGGGAGCTGTTTTTT.

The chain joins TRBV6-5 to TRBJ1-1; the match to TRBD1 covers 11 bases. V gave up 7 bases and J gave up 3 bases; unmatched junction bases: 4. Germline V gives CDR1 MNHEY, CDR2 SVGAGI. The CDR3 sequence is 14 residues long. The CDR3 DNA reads TGTGCCAGCACCGGACAGGGGGCGGACACTGAAGCTTTCTTT. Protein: CASTGQGADTEAFF.

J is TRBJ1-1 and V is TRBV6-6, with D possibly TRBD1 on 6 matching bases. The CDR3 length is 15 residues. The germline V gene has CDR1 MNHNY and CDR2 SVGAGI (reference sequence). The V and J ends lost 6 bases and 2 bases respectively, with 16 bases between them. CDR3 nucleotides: TGTGCCAGCAGCGATGCAGGGGTCGGCAACACTGAAGCTTTCTTT. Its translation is CASSDAGVGNTEAFF.

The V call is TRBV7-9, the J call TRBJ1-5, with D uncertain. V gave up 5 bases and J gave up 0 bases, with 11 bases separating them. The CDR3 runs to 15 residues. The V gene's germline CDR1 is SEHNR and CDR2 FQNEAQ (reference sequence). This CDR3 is CASSPRGNSNQPQHF. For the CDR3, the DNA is TGTGCCAGCAGCCCCCGCGGTAATAGCAATCAGCCCCAGCATTTT. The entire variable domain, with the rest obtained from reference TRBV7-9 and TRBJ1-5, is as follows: DTGVSQNPRHKITKRGQNVTFRCDPISEHNRLYWYRQTLGQGPEFLTYFQNEAQLEKSRLLSDRFSAERPKGSFSTLEIQRTEQGDSAMYLCASSPRGNSNQPQHFGDGTRLSIL.